The 10 T cell receptor beta chains below come from one sample, sequenced in a study of CD8 T cells in cerebrospinal fluid in Alzheimer's disease. TCRdb re-called the 10x single-cell sequencing reads, yielding one record per CDR3 amino acid sequence without DNA. In total, the table holds 800 or so distinct CDR3 sequences. Sample: cerebrospinal fluid. These receptors all come from a human donor with Parkinson's disease.

This clonotype is classed as medium-sized by frequency. V gene TRBV5-1 combines with J gene TRBJ1-6; TCRdb lists TRBD1, though no DNA is available to test this call. CDR1 and CDR2 (germline): SGHRS, YFSETQ. This CDR3 spans 14 amino acids. The CDR3 reads CASSPGQGNSPLHF.

This clonotype ranks as large in terms of frequency. The genes are TRBV7-2 and TRBJ2-7; the TCRdb D gene call, TRBD1, has no DNA to confirm it. This CDR3 is built from 15 residues. Germline values: CDR1 SGHTA, CDR2 FQGNSA. This CDR3 reads CASSLRGTGGYEQYF.

Frequency places this clonotype as large. CDR3 protein: CASSPGTLGNNEQFF. The chain employs TRBV9 and TRBJ2-1. Germline V gene lookup returns CDR1 SGDLS and CDR2 YYNGEE. The length of the CDR3 is 15 residues.

This clonotype counts as medium-sized by frequency. The rearrangement links TRBV28 to TRBJ1-6; TCRdb calls TRBD1, which cannot be checked without DNA. The CDR3 covers 16 residues. Germline CDR1 and CDR2: MDHEN and SYDVKM. The CDR3 here is CASSFLQGTLNSPLHF.

Frequency places this clonotype as large (0.1 to 1%). The rearrangement links TRBV12-5 to TRBJ2-7; without DNA, the TCRdb call of TRBD1 cannot be checked. The CDR3 sequence is 13 residues long. Germline V gene data show CDR1 as LGHNT and CDR2 as FRNRAP. CDR3 sequence: CASGSGTGNEQYF.

Measured by frequency, this clonotype is medium-sized. The chain recombines TRBV6-1 with TRBJ2-3; the TRBD2 assignment by TCRdb is unverifiable without DNA. The length of the CDR3 is 14 residues. The germline gives CDR1 MNHNS, CDR2 SASEGT. CDR3 amino acids: CASKVAEGTDTQYF.

This clonotype ranks as large in terms of frequency. This chain uses TRBV6-1 with TRBJ2-7; absent DNA, TCRdb's TRBD1 call cannot be checked. The CDR3 contains 14 residues. CDR1 is MNHNS and CDR2 is SASEGT in the germline V gene. The CDR3 sequence: CASSEMGASYEQYF.

This clonotype is labeled large based on frequency. The chain links TRBV7-8 to TRBJ2-1; the TCRdb D gene call, TRBD2, has no DNA to confirm it. This CDR3 is 16 amino acids long. The germline V gene encodes CDR1 SGHVS and CDR2 FQNEAQ. CDR3 sequence: CASSSLAGGSYNEQFF.

This clonotype is classed as large by frequency. This rearrangement joins TRBV10-2 to TRBJ2-1; TCRdb calls TRBD2, which cannot be checked without DNA. Looked up from germline, CDR1 is WSHSY and CDR2 is SAAADI. The length of the CDR3 is 14 residues. CDR3 sequence reads: CASRTSGPYNEQFF.

This clonotype ranks as medium-sized (0.01 to 0.1%) in terms of frequency. This chain joins TRBV4-1 and TRBJ1-6. Per the germline V gene, CDR1 is MGHRA and CDR2 is YSYEKL. This CDR3 is 16 amino acids long. CDR3 amino acids: CASSQETHEYNSPLHF.